This is a list of T cell receptor beta chains from one sample in a study of CD8 T cells in Susac syndrome. TCRdb re-derived calls from the immunoSEQ multiplex PCR reads in MiXCR, one entry per CDR3 protein. The sample includes 300,000 or so distinct CDR3 sequences, 92% of them seen just once. Sequencing input: CD4+ T cells from PBMCs. The receptors come from a human donor with multiple sclerosis. Both conserved end residues are part of each CDR3. The order of the fields is CDR3 protein, CDR3 DNA, J gene, V gene, D gene, clone size. A D gene is named only where the DNA matches it firmly. Where a row states a size, it is once, few, many or the class of an expanded clone; other rows omit it.

CDR3aa: CASSVTQGAVYGYTF; CDR3nt: TGCGCCAGCAGCGTGACTCAGGGGGCTGTCTATGGCTACACCTTC; j_gene: TRBJ1-2; v_gene: TRBV5-1; d_gene: TRBD1; abundance: NA
CDR3aa: CASSPQLEQYF; CDR3nt: TGTGCCAGCAGTCCCCAGCTCGAGCAGTACTTC; j_gene: TRBJ2-7; v_gene: TRBV6-6; d_gene: NA; abundance: NA
CDR3aa: CSADRSLSSYNEQFF; CDR3nt: TGCAGCGCCGACCGTAGCCTGAGCTCCTACAATGAGCAGTTCTTC; j_gene: TRBJ2-1; v_gene: TRBV29-1; d_gene: NA; abundance: NA
CDR3aa: CASSLNDGDNEQFF; CDR3nt: TGTGCCAGCAGCTTAAATGACGGGGACAATGAGCAGTTCTTC; j_gene: TRBJ2-1; v_gene: TRBV7-3; d_gene: NA; abundance: once
CDR3aa: CASSLNRAGYEQYF; CDR3nt: TGCGCCAGCAGCTTGAACAGGGCGGGCTACGAGCAGTACTTC; j_gene: TRBJ2-7; v_gene: TRBV5-1; d_gene: NA; abundance: NA
CDR3aa: CASSVSGGGFADTQYF; CDR3nt: TGCGCCAGCAGCGTGAGTGGAGGAGGATTCGCAGATACGCAGTATTTT; j_gene: TRBJ2-3; v_gene: TRBV5-1; d_gene: NA; abundance: once
CDR3aa: CSVEDRLAGGPSEQYF; CDR3nt: TGCAGCGTTGAAGATCGGCTCGCGGGAGGGCCGAGTGAGCAGTACTTC; j_gene: TRBJ2-7; v_gene: TRBV29-1; d_gene: TRBD2; abundance: NA
CDR3aa: CSAKRGEAYGYTF; CDR3nt: TGCAGTGCTAAAAGGGGGGAAGCCTATGGCTACACCTTC; j_gene: TRBJ1-2; v_gene: TRBV20-1; d_gene: NA; abundance: NA
CDR3aa: CASSNRTSNTGELFF; CDR3nt: TGTGCCAGCAGCAACAGGACCTCGAACACCGGGGAGCTGTTTTTT; j_gene: TRBJ2-2; v_gene: TRBV21-1; d_gene: NA; abundance: NA
CDR3aa: CASTPGGTYEQYF; CDR3nt: TGTGCCAGCACCCCCGGCGGGACCTACGAGCAGTACTTC; j_gene: TRBJ2-7; v_gene: TRBV6-5; d_gene: NA; abundance: few
CDR3aa: CASSYHQENTEAFF; CDR3nt: TGTGCCAGCAGTTACCATCAAGAGAACACTGAAGCTTTCTTT; j_gene: TRBJ1-1; v_gene: TRBV6-5; d_gene: NA; abundance: NA
CDR3aa: CASSEVGSGNQYF; CDR3nt: TGTGCCAGCAGTGAAGTTGGTAGCGGGAACCAGTATTTT; j_gene: TRBJ2-3; v_gene: TRBV6-1; d_gene: TRBD2; abundance: NA
CDR3aa: CASSSTGQGSSF; CDR3nt: TGTGCCAGCAGCTCAACCGGACAGGGATCATCCTTC; j_gene: TRBJ2-7; v_gene: TRBV5-4; d_gene: TRBD1; abundance: NA
CDR3aa: CAWMGGRNTEAFF; CDR3nt: TGTGCCTGGATGGGGGGGAGAAACACTGAAGCTTTCTTT; j_gene: TRBJ1-1; v_gene: TRBV30; d_gene: NA; abundance: NA
CDR3aa: CASSTHLRKAYEQYF; CDR3nt: TGTGCCAGCAGTACGCACTTACGCAAAGCTTACGAGCAGTACTTC; j_gene: TRBJ2-7; v_gene: TRBV6-5; d_gene: NA; abundance: NA
CDR3aa: CASSLQGGKRGETQYF; CDR3nt: TGTGCCAGCAGTTTACAGGGGGGCAAGAGGGGAGAGACCCAGTACTTC; j_gene: TRBJ2-5; v_gene: TRBV28; d_gene: NA; abundance: NA
CDR3aa: CASSSGTLSWEQYF; CDR3nt: TGCGCCAGCAGCTCGGGGACTCTTAGCTGGGAGCAGTACTTC; j_gene: TRBJ2-7; v_gene: TRBV5-1; d_gene: NA; abundance: NA
CDR3aa: CASSQEYRVYEQYF; CDR3nt: TGTGCCAGCAGCCAAGAGTACAGGGTCTACGAGCAGTACTTC; j_gene: TRBJ2-7; v_gene: TRBV3-1; d_gene: NA; abundance: NA
CDR3aa: CASRHSDSGSQHF; CDR3nt: TGTGCCAGTCGCCACTCCGACAGCGGGTCCCAGCATTTT; j_gene: TRBJ1-5; v_gene: TRBV19; d_gene: NA; abundance: NA
CDR3aa: CASSGATTRAVSYEQYF; CDR3nt: TGTGCCAGCAGTGGAGCAACGACGCGCGCGGTCTCCTACGAGCAGTACTTC; j_gene: TRBJ2-7; v_gene: TRBV25-1; d_gene: NA; abundance: NA
CDR3aa: CASSQPVEKLFF; CDR3nt: TGCGCCAGCAGCCAACCTGTTGAAAAACTGTTTTTT; j_gene: TRBJ1-4; v_gene: TRBV4-1; d_gene: NA; abundance: NA
CDR3aa: CASRPGTGRDTEAFF; CDR3nt: TGTGCCAGCAGACCCGGGACAGGGCGGGACACTGAAGCTTTCTTT; j_gene: TRBJ1-1; v_gene: TRBV12-3/TRBV12-4; d_gene: TRBD1; abundance: NA
CDR3aa: CASSVDRGNEKLFF; CDR3nt: TGTGCCAGCAGCGTAGACAGGGGTAATGAAAAACTGTTTTTT; j_gene: TRBJ1-4; v_gene: TRBV9; d_gene: TRBD1; abundance: few
CDR3aa: CASSNRTGDYQPQHF; CDR3nt: TGTGCCAGCAGTAACCGGACAGGGGATTATCAGCCCCAGCATTTT; j_gene: TRBJ1-5; v_gene: TRBV6-6; d_gene: TRBD1; abundance: NA
CDR3aa: CASRAGSPGDTQYF; CDR3nt: TGTGCCAGCAGGGCGGGCTCCCCAGGAGATACGCAGTATTTT; j_gene: TRBJ2-3; v_gene: TRBV2; d_gene: NA; abundance: NA
CDR3aa: CSASNRWREENTQYF; CDR3nt: TGCAGTGCTAGTAACCGTTGGCGGGAGGAAAATACGCAGTATTTT; j_gene: TRBJ2-3; v_gene: TRBV20-1; d_gene: TRBD2; abundance: NA
CDR3aa: CASSLRVATEAFF; CDR3nt: TGTGCCAGCAGCCTTAGGGTGGCCACTGAAGCTTTCTTT; j_gene: TRBJ1-1; v_gene: TRBV11-3; d_gene: NA; abundance: NA
CDR3aa: CSARGGDPNYGYTF; CDR3nt: TGCAGTGCTAGAGGGGGGGACCCTAACTATGGCTACACCTTC; j_gene: TRBJ1-2; v_gene: TRBV20-1; d_gene: NA; abundance: once
CDR3aa: CSAPGLPPGTEAFF; CDR3nt: TGCAGTGCTCCTGGACTCCCACCTGGGACTGAAGCTTTCTTT; j_gene: TRBJ1-1; v_gene: TRBV20-1; d_gene: NA; abundance: NA
CDR3aa: CASSLVGLTYGYTF; CDR3nt: TGTGCCAGCAGCTTAGTAGGGTTGACTTATGGCTACACCTTC; j_gene: TRBJ1-2; v_gene: TRBV7-9; d_gene: NA; abundance: once
CDR3aa: CASSIGRNTEAFF; CDR3nt: TGTGCCAGTAGTATCGGGAGGAACACTGAAGCTTTCTTT; j_gene: TRBJ1-1; v_gene: TRBV19; d_gene: NA; abundance: NA
CDR3aa: CASSFGGSSYEQFF; CDR3nt: TGTGCCAGCAGCTTTGGCGGGAGTAGCTATGAGCAGTTCTTC; j_gene: TRBJ2-1; v_gene: TRBV7-2; d_gene: TRBD2; abundance: NA
CDR3aa: CASSRARYGYTF; CDR3nt: TGTGCCAGCAGCAGGGCACGGTATGGCTACACCTTC; j_gene: TRBJ1-2; v_gene: TRBV12-3/TRBV12-4; d_gene: NA; abundance: NA
CDR3aa: CASSLGGLGPQHF; CDR3nt: TGTGCCAGCAGTTTAGGGGGGCTTGGGCCCCAGCATTTT; j_gene: TRBJ1-5; v_gene: TRBV12-3/TRBV12-4; d_gene: NA; abundance: NA
CDR3aa: CAWSGNRDSYSYEQYF; CDR3nt: TGTGCCTGGAGTGGGAACCGGGACAGTTACTCCTACGAGCAGTACTTC; j_gene: TRBJ2-7; v_gene: TRBV30; d_gene: TRBD1; abundance: NA
CDR3aa: CASRAKGLLVLEQYF; CDR3nt: TGTGCCAGCAGGGCCAAGGGACTCCTTGTCCTCGAGCAGTACTTC; j_gene: TRBJ2-7; v_gene: TRBV2; d_gene: NA; abundance: once
CDR3aa: CASSASHSQETQYF; CDR3nt: TGTGCCAGCAGCGCCTCCCACAGTCAAGAGACCCAGTACTTC; j_gene: TRBJ2-5; v_gene: TRBV5-5; d_gene: NA; abundance: NA
CDR3aa: CSVSRGGDTEAFF; CDR3nt: TGCAGCGTTTCCAGGGGGGGGGACACTGAAGCTTTCTTT; j_gene: TRBJ1-1; v_gene: TRBV29-1; d_gene: TRBD1; abundance: NA
CDR3aa: CASSARQGGETQYF; CDR3nt: TGCGCCAGCAGCGCCCGACAGGGAGGGGAGACCCAGTACTTC; j_gene: TRBJ2-5; v_gene: TRBV5-1; d_gene: NA; abundance: once
CDR3aa: CSARDGRKIQETQYF; CDR3nt: TGCAGTGCTAGAGATGGAAGGAAAATTCAAGAGACCCAGTACTTC; j_gene: TRBJ2-5; v_gene: TRBV20-1; d_gene: NA; abundance: NA
CDR3aa: CASSLDIRTGATGELFF; CDR3nt: TGTGCCAGCAGCTTGGATATTAGGACAGGGGCCACCGGGGAGCTGTTTTTT; j_gene: TRBJ2-2; v_gene: TRBV7-3; d_gene: TRBD1; abundance: NA
CDR3aa: CASRPTGAGANVLTF; CDR3nt: TGTGCCAGCAGGCCCACAGGGGCTGGGGCCAACGTCCTGACTTTC; j_gene: TRBJ2-6; v_gene: TRBV6-2/TRBV6-3; d_gene: TRBD1; abundance: few
CDR3aa: CASSLTGPSEQFF; CDR3nt: TGTGCCAGCAGTTTAACAGGCCCTAGTGAGCAGTTCTTC; j_gene: TRBJ2-1; v_gene: TRBV12-3/TRBV12-4; d_gene: NA; abundance: NA
CDR3aa: CAWSLPHRGSNTIYF; CDR3nt: TGTGCCTGGAGTCTCCCCCACCGGGGTTCAAACACCATATATTTT; j_gene: TRBJ1-3; v_gene: TRBV30; d_gene: NA; abundance: NA
CDR3aa: CASSQGLRGVGAEAFF; CDR3nt: TGTGCCAGCAGCCAAGGATTAAGGGGGGTAGGGGCTGAAGCTTTCTTT; j_gene: TRBJ1-1; v_gene: TRBV3-1; d_gene: NA; abundance: NA
CDR3aa: CASSPSETVLETQYF; CDR3nt: TGTGCCAGCAGCCCCTCGGAGACAGTCTTGGAGACCCAGTACTTC; j_gene: TRBJ2-5; v_gene: TRBV7-9; d_gene: NA; abundance: once
CDR3aa: CASSLFSPGELFF; CDR3nt: TGTGCCAGCAGCCTTTTCTCTCCCGGGGAGCTGTTTTTT; j_gene: TRBJ2-2; v_gene: TRBV7-2; d_gene: NA; abundance: NA
CDR3aa: CASSKRRVLPSYNEQFF; CDR3nt: TGTGCCAGCAGCAAACGGAGGGTGCTACCCTCCTACAATGAGCAGTTCTTC; j_gene: TRBJ2-1; v_gene: TRBV21-1; d_gene: NA; abundance: NA
CDR3aa: CASSVSGEGQPQHF; CDR3nt: TGTGCCAGCAGCGTATCTGGGGAGGGTCAGCCCCAGCATTTT; j_gene: TRBJ1-5; v_gene: TRBV9; d_gene: NA; abundance: NA
CDR3aa: CASILQGATAEAFF; CDR3nt: TGTGCCAGCATTTTACAGGGGGCAACGGCCGAAGCTTTCTTT; j_gene: TRBJ1-1; v_gene: TRBV6-6; d_gene: TRBD1; abundance: NA
CDR3aa: CASSIDRDIYNEQFF; CDR3nt: TGTGCCAGTAGTATAGATCGCGACATTTACAATGAGCAGTTCTTC; j_gene: TRBJ2-1; v_gene: TRBV19; d_gene: NA; abundance: NA